These 16 T cell receptor beta chains came from one sample sequenced in a study of Graves' ophthalmopathy and Graves' hyperthyroidism (dated by TCRdb to between 2017 and 2018). Sequencing was carried out with an Illumina HiSeq 2000. For repertoire sequencing, TCR beta CDR3 regions were amplified from RNA transcripts. A first-round RT-PCR used HTBI primers with the Qiagen OneStep RT-PCR kit, followed by a second-round multiplex PCR, size selection and purification. TCRdb ran its own pipeline on the public reads, namely fastp trimming at Q25 and MiXCR clone calling, and kept in-frame beta chains. Identical CDR3 protein sequences are pooled into one entry, listed with their most common genes and DNA. The sample contains approximately 700,000 distinct CDR3 sequences, over 40% of them found a single time. The ten largest make up over 2.5% of the sample. The sequenced material came from peripheral blood. The receptors originated from an adult man with Graves' ophthalmopathy.

V gene TRBV5-1 combines with J gene TRBJ2-7; weak D call: TRBD1 (6 bases). The CDR3 covers 15 residues. Germline V gives CDR1 SGHRS, CDR2 YFSETQ. V gave up 0 bases and J gave up 4 bases, with 14 bases separating them. CDR3 protein: CASSLAAQGIYEQYF. In nucleotides, the CDR3 is TGCGCCAGCAGCTTGGCCGCTCAGGGGATATACGAGCAGTACTTC.

With regard to this clonotype: With a much larger clone just one base away, this may be a read error. The chain links TRBV6-6 to TRBJ2-5; D remains ambiguous. Germline CDR1 is MNHNY and CDR2 is SVGAGI (reference sequence). This CDR3 is built from 12 residues. V gave up 5 bases and J gave up 5 bases, with 9 bases separating them. The CDR3 spells CASSETVETQYF. The CDR3, as DNA: TGTGCCAGCAGTGAAACTGTGGAGACCCAGTACTTC.

This sequence joins TRBV11-1 and TRBJ2-7, with D tentatively TRBD1 or TRBD2 (5 bases each). This CDR3 contains 14 residues. Germline V CDR1 and CDR2: SGHAT, FQDESV (reference sequence). The ends were cut back, 6 bases at V and 0 bases at J, with 12 bases in the middle. CDR3 in amino acids: CASSERGHSYEQYF. The CDR3 region has the DNA TGTGCCAGCAGTGAGAGGGGTCACTCCTACGAGCAGTACTTC.

As to this clonotype: A much larger clone differs from this one at a single base, so this may be a read error. V and J are TRBV10-2 and TRBJ2-7; the match to TRBD2 covers 7 bases. V trimming: 6 bases; J trimming: 1 base; junction bases outside the gene matches: 12. Germline-derived CDR1 and CDR2 are WSHSY and SAAADI. The length of the CDR3 is 16 residues. In DNA form, the CDR3 reads TGCGCCAGCAGGAGCCTGAGCGGGGACCTTTCCTACGAGCAGTACTTC. This sequence encodes CASRSLSGDLSYEQYF.

Note on this clonotype: The junction departs from the called germline gene at one end, perhaps through a read error. The genes are TRBV15 and TRBJ1-6; 7 bases line up with TRBD1. The CDR3 contains 15 residues. Germline CDR1 and CDR2: LNHNV and YYDKDF (reference sequence). The CDR3 loop is CATGREGDRSSPLHF. CDR3 nucleotide sequence: TGTGCCACCGGCAGAGAGGGGGACAGATCTTCACCCCTCCACTTT.

This clonotype was seen at least ten times. This sequence joins TRBV19 and TRBJ1-1; perhaps TRBD1 as D (5 bases). Trimming pared 7 bases from V and 4 bases from J, leaving 19 bases between. The CDR3 consists of 15 residues. Germline CDR1 and CDR2: LNHDA and SQIVND (reference sequence). Here the CDR3 DNA reads TGTGCCAGTATTTCCTCCCCAGGGTTCGGCACTGAAGCTTTCTTT. Translating it yields CASISSPGFGTEAFF.

The genes are TRBV24-1 and TRBJ2-2; 7 bases map to TRBD1. V lost 8 bases, J lost 1 base, and 15 bases stayed unmatched. This CDR3 spans 18 amino acids. Per germline, CDR1 KGHDR and CDR2 SFDVKD. The CDR3 loop is CATNRCQGVNWNTGELFF. The CDR3, as DNA: TGTGCCACCAATCGCTGCCAGGGGGTCAATTGGAACACCGGGGAGCTGTTTTTT.

This clonotype was counted many times. CDR3 amino acids: CATGYEQYF. DNA of the CDR3: TGTGCCACAGGATACGAGCAGTACTTC. The rearrangement links TRBV24-1 to TRBJ2-7; unclear D gene. Germline CDR1 and CDR2: KGHDR and SFDVKD. The CDR3 has 9 residues. Trimming took off 10 bases at V and 4 bases at J, with 4 bases between the two ends.

This clonotype has at least ten counts. The rearrangement links TRBV9 to TRBJ1-6, with D perhaps matching TRBD1 (5 bases). In germline, CDR1 is SGDLS, CDR2 YYNGEE. The CDR3 is made up of 16 amino acids. V lost 3 bases to trimming and J lost 6 bases, with 16 bases between them. The CDR3 sequence is CASSAAGTLTNSPLHF. The CDR3, as DNA: TGTGCCAGCAGCGCCGCCGGGACGTTGACTAATTCACCCCTCCACTTT.

In its sample, this clonotype was seen many times. The V call is TRBV29-1, the J call TRBJ1-4, with 9 bases lining up with TRBD1. Germline loops: CDR1 SQVTM, CDR2 ANQGSEA. V gave up 5 bases and J gave up 8 bases; unmatched junction bases: 15. The CDR3 extends over 16 amino acids. CDR3: CSVPVPGQGSGEKLFF. For the CDR3, the DNA is TGCAGCGTTCCCGTCCCGGGACAGGGTTCCGGGGAAAAACTGTTTTTT.

Many counts were recorded for this clonotype. The chain joins TRBV6-6 to TRBJ2-5; D is undetermined. CDR3 length: 12 amino acids. V lost 5 bases, J lost 5 bases, and 9 bases lay in between. In germline, CDR1 is MNHNY, CDR2 SVGAGI (reference sequence). In nucleotides, the CDR3 is TGTGCCAGCAGTATCCCCACCGAGACCCAGTACTTC. Encoded protein: CASSIPTETQYF.

This clonotype was observed many times. The rearrangement links TRBV2 to TRBJ1-1; D is ambiguous. This CDR3 is 14 amino acids long. Looked up from germline, CDR1 is SNHLY and CDR2 is FYNNEI. Trimming left V 3 bases short and J 2 bases short, with 10 bases between. CDR3: CASSEKHINTEAFF. DNA of the CDR3: TGTGCCAGCAGTGAGAAACACATAAACACTGAAGCTTTCTTT.

The V call is TRBV7-8, the J call TRBJ2-1; D remains ambiguous. The CDR3 is 13 amino acids. The germline CDR1 and CDR2 sequences are SGHVS and FQNEAQ. V shed 4 bases and J shed 6 bases, with 10 bases lying between them. In DNA, the CDR3 is TGTGCCAGCAGCTCCCCATTATCCAATGAGCAGTTCTTC. Amino acids: CASSSPLSNEQFF.

This clonotype has a single count. CDR3 in DNA: TGTGCTAGTGGTTTGGGTATATGGCGGGGTTCCTACTCTGGGGCCAACGTCCTGACTTTC. Translation: CASGLGIWRGSYSGANVLTF. This chain connects TRBV12-5 to TRBJ2-6, with D perhaps TRBD2 (6 bases). The CDR3 sequence is 20 residues long. The V end lost 1 base, the J end lost 0 bases, and 19 bases lay between the germline ends. Germline V CDR1 and CDR2: LGHNT, FRNRAP.

At least ten counts were recorded for this clonotype. CDR3 loop: CATSDLGASYGYTF. CDR3 DNA sequence: TGTGCCACCAGTGATTTGGGGGCCTCCTATGGCTACACCTTC. The chain is built from TRBV24-1 and TRBJ1-2, with a tentative D call TRBD1 (5 bases). This CDR3 region has 14 residues. Germline V gene data show CDR1 as KGHDR and CDR2 as SFDVKD. Trimming pared 0 bases from V and 4 bases from J, leaving 8 bases between.

The genes are TRBV10-3 and TRBJ1-2; possibly TRBD1 for D (6 bases). With 6 bases removed from V and 6 bases from J, the gap between germline ends came to 14 bases. This CDR3 has 13 residues. Germline V gene sequence: CDR1 ENHRY, CDR2 SYGVKD. CDR3 residues: CAIRLQGIDGYTF. The DNA for the CDR3 is TGTGCCATCAGACTACAGGGTATCGATGGCTACACCTTC.